The rows below give T cell receptor beta chains drawn from one sample of a study of shared clonotypes between healthy human individuals. The method was immunoSEQ multiplex PCR; TCRdb's version includes in-frame clones alone and lacks a portion of them. The sample has some 500,000 clones, 95% to 96% seen once. Sequenced material: naive CD4+ T cells sorted from blood. The source is a woman under 40 in good health. Each CDR3 is given without its conserved first and last residue. Each record gives: CDR3 protein, J gene, V gene.

CDR3aa: ASSVRDSDYEQY
j_gene: TRBJ2-7
v_gene: TRBV5-1

CDR3aa: ASSESTGLSKNIQY
j_gene: TRBJ2-4
v_gene: TRBV10-1

CDR3aa: AISASSGYEQY
j_gene: TRBJ2-7
v_gene: TRBV10-3

CDR3aa: ASSIDGRGPNYGYT
j_gene: TRBJ1-2
v_gene: TRBV19

CDR3aa: ASSITGGPAGDTQY
j_gene: TRBJ2-3
v_gene: TRBV5-1

CDR3aa: AISDRVDTEAF
j_gene: TRBJ1-1
v_gene: TRBV10-3

CDR3aa: ASSSSVGLGFEKLF
j_gene: TRBJ1-4
v_gene: TRBV28

CDR3aa: ASSYSRGARDQPQH
j_gene: TRBJ1-5
v_gene: TRBV6-6

CDR3aa: ASSLARASGGETQY
j_gene: TRBJ2-5
v_gene: TRBV7-9

CDR3aa: ASSLTLSGANVLT
j_gene: TRBJ2-6
v_gene: TRBV13

CDR3aa: AISGPTNGEQY
j_gene: TRBJ2-7
v_gene: TRBV10-3

CDR3aa: ASSLAGDSYEQY
j_gene: TRBJ2-7
v_gene: TRBV11-3

CDR3aa: ASRKLGGESNEKLF
j_gene: TRBJ1-4
v_gene: TRBV6-6

CDR3aa: ATQGPGLSNEKLF
j_gene: TRBJ1-4
v_gene: TRBV19

CDR3aa: ASRQGNQPQH
j_gene: TRBJ1-5
v_gene: TRBV18

CDR3aa: ASSNPGTGKADTQY
j_gene: TRBJ2-3
v_gene: TRBV5-1

CDR3aa: ASSGTSANNEQF
j_gene: TRBJ2-1
v_gene: TRBV5-6

CDR3aa: ASSPPEQGAYEQY
j_gene: TRBJ2-7
v_gene: TRBV6-6

CDR3aa: ASSVLWGGGDIQY
j_gene: TRBJ2-4
v_gene: TRBV10-2

CDR3aa: ASSAEVQAGYEQY
j_gene: NA
v_gene: TRBV2

CDR3aa: ASSVPGQANYGYT
j_gene: TRBJ1-2
v_gene: TRBV2

CDR3aa: ASRSTSSGLAGSSNTGELF
j_gene: TRBJ2-2
v_gene: TRBV27